This is a list of T cell receptor beta chains from one sample in a study of a mutant IDH1 vaccine in newly diagnosed glioma. Data came from immunoSEQ multiplex PCR; TCRdb stores just in-frame clones and leaves some out. The sample includes tens of thousands of clones, roughly nine tenths of them seen just once. No antigen is known for these receptors. This sample comprised PBMCs, obtained from a glioma patient whose treatment included an IDH1 peptide vaccine. The receptors here all came from a woman between 45 and 65 years old with glioma. CDR3s include the opening cysteine and the closing phenylalanine or tryptophan. A D gene is named only where the DNA matches it firmly. Only some rows state a clone size, as once, few, many or a class for expanded clones.

D gene: .
V gene: TRBV6-6
J gene: TRBJ1-5
clone size: .
CDR3 protein: CASSYYPRAQPQHF
CDR3 DNA: TGTGCCAGCAGTTACTACCCGAGGGCGCAGCCCCAGCATTTT

D gene: TRBD2
V gene: TRBV2
J gene: TRBJ2-3
clone size: .
CDR3 protein: CASNPLAISTDTQYF
CDR3 DNA: TGTGCCAGCAATCCACTAGCGATTAGCACAGATACGCAGTATTTT

D gene: TRBD1
V gene: TRBV10-3
J gene: TRBJ1-2
clone size: once
CDR3 protein: CAISQRQGPRGYTF
CDR3 DNA: TGTGCCATCAGCCAACGACAGGGTCCCAGGGGCTACACCTTC

D gene: .
V gene: TRBV18
J gene: TRBJ1-5
clone size: .
CDR3 protein: CASSPYSYNQPQHF
CDR3 DNA: TGTGCCAGCTCACCATACAGCTACAATCAGCCCCAGCATTTT

D gene: .
V gene: TRBV7-3
J gene: TRBJ2-4
clone size: .
CDR3 protein: CASSPPASTIQYF
CDR3 DNA: TGTGCCAGCAGCCCCCCCGCCTCAACGATTCAGTACTTC

D gene: .
V gene: TRBV28
J gene: TRBJ1-6
clone size: .
CDR3 protein: CASSLRPGNNSPLHF
CDR3 DNA: TGTGCCAGCAGTTTAAGGCCGGGGAACAATTCACCCCTCCACTTT

D gene: TRBD1
V gene: TRBV6-5
J gene: TRBJ2-7
clone size: .
CDR3 protein: CASSYDRGRIEQYF
CDR3 DNA: TGTGCCAGCAGTTACGACAGGGGGCGGATCGAGCAGTACTTC

D gene: .
V gene: TRBV7-9
J gene: TRBJ2-7
clone size: .
CDR3 protein: CASSSGLAGVIYEQYF
CDR3 DNA: TGTGCCAGCAGCTCCGGGTTGGCAGGGGTAATCTACGAGCAGTACTTC

D gene: .
V gene: TRBV30
J gene: TRBJ2-3
clone size: .
CDR3 protein: CAVQGKGTDTQYF
CDR3 DNA: TGTGCCGTCCAGGGGAAGGGCACAGATACGCAGTATTTT

D gene: .
V gene: TRBV7-9
J gene: TRBJ2-5
clone size: .
CDR3 protein: CASSSFRQETQYF
CDR3 DNA: TGTGCCAGCAGCTCGTTCCGTCAAGAGACCCAGTACTTC

D gene: .
V gene: TRBV9
J gene: TRBJ1-2
clone size: once
CDR3 protein: CASSPQGYGYTF
CDR3 DNA: TGTGCCAGCAGCCCCCAAGGCTATGGCTACACCTTC

D gene: TRBD1
V gene: TRBV4-1
J gene: TRBJ1-5
clone size: .
CDR3 protein: CASSQGGQLNQPQHF
CDR3 DNA: TGCGCCAGCAGCCAAGGGGGACAGTTAAATCAGCCCCAGCATTTT

D gene: TRBD2
V gene: TRBV19
J gene: TRBJ2-5
clone size: few
CDR3 protein: CASSATSRVPETQYF
CDR3 DNA: TGTGCCAGTAGTGCGACTAGCAGAGTTCCAGAGACCCAGTACTTC

D gene: TRBD1
V gene: TRBV15
J gene: TRBJ1-4
clone size: .
CDR3 protein: CATSRDRTGTNEKLFF
CDR3 DNA: TGTGCCACCAGCAGAGATAGGACAGGAACTAATGAAAAACTGTTTTTT

D gene: .
V gene: TRBV18
J gene: TRBJ2-5
clone size: .
CDR3 protein: CASSPRGFSGKQETQYF
CDR3 DNA: TGTGCCAGCTCACCCCGGGGGTTTAGCGGAAAACAAGAGACCCAGTACTTC

D gene: TRBD2
V gene: TRBV5-6
J gene: TRBJ2-3
clone size: .
CDR3 protein: CASRGRREYTDTQYF
CDR3 DNA: TGTGCCAGCAGGGGTCGGCGGGAGTACACAGATACGCAGTATTTT

D gene: TRBD1
V gene: TRBV2
J gene: TRBJ2-4
clone size: .
CDR3 protein: CASSERDRGSKNIQYF
CDR3 DNA: TGTGCCAGCAGCGAACGGGACAGGGGGTCCAAAAACATTCAGTACTTC

D gene: TRBD2
V gene: TRBV18
J gene: TRBJ2-1
clone size: .
CDR3 protein: CASSLRTSGSSRDNEQFF
CDR3 DNA: TGTGCCAGCTCACTTCGGACTAGCGGGAGTAGTAGGGACAATGAGCAGTTCTTC

D gene: .
V gene: TRBV11-2
J gene: TRBJ2-2
clone size: .
CDR3 protein: CASSLVGTTNTGELFF
CDR3 DNA: TGTGCCAGCAGCTTAGTGGGCACTACGAACACCGGGGAGCTGTTTTTT

D gene: TRBD2
V gene: TRBV6-4
J gene: TRBJ2-1
clone size: .
CDR3 protein: CASSPGLGIYNEQFF
CDR3 DNA: TGTGCCAGCAGCCCGGGACTAGGGATCTACAATGAGCAGTTCTTC

D gene: .
V gene: TRBV4-2
J gene: TRBJ2-3
clone size: .
CDR3 protein: CASSQEGPSTDTQYF
CDR3 DNA: TGTGCCAGCAGCCAAGAAGGTCCAAGCACAGATACGCAGTATTTT

D gene: TRBD2
V gene: TRBV5-1
J gene: TRBJ2-2
clone size: .
CDR3 protein: CASSLSLAGPNTGELFF
CDR3 DNA: TGCGCCAGCAGCCTAAGTCTAGCGGGACCGAACACCGGGGAGCTGTTTTTT

D gene: TRBD1
V gene: TRBV27
J gene: TRBJ1-2
clone size: .
CDR3 protein: CASRRTGEGYGYTF
CDR3 DNA: TGTGCCAGCAGGAGGACAGGGGAGGGCTATGGCTACACCTTC

D gene: .
V gene: TRBV28
J gene: TRBJ1-5
clone size: .
CDR3 protein: CASSAPGTLNSNQPQHF
CDR3 DNA: TGTGCCAGCAGTGCTCCTGGGACACTCAATAGCAATCAGCCCCAGCATTTT

D gene: .
V gene: TRBV9
J gene: TRBJ2-2
clone size: .
CDR3 protein: CASSVGSGELFF
CDR3 DNA: TGTGCCAGCAGCGTAGGGTCCGGGGAGCTGTTTTTT

D gene: .
V gene: TRBV7-9
J gene: TRBJ2-3
clone size: .
CDR3 protein: CASSSNQRFSTDTQYF
CDR3 DNA: TGTGCCAGCAGCTCCAATCAGCGCTTTAGCACAGATACGCAGTATTTT

D gene: .
V gene: TRBV18
J gene: TRBJ2-1
clone size: .
CDR3 protein: CASSPLQGTYNEQFF
CDR3 DNA: TGTGCCAGCTCGCCCCTACAGGGGACTTACAATGAGCAGTTCTTC

D gene: TRBD2
V gene: TRBV9
J gene: TRBJ2-7
clone size: .
CDR3 protein: CASSAVLAGNEQYF
CDR3 DNA: TGTGCCAGCAGCGCCGTACTAGCGGGAAACGAGCAGTACTTC

D gene: .
V gene: TRBV28
J gene: TRBJ1-4
clone size: few
CDR3 protein: CASSPARATNEKLFF
CDR3 DNA: TGTGCCAGCAGTCCCGCAAGGGCAACTAATGAAAAACTGTTTTTT